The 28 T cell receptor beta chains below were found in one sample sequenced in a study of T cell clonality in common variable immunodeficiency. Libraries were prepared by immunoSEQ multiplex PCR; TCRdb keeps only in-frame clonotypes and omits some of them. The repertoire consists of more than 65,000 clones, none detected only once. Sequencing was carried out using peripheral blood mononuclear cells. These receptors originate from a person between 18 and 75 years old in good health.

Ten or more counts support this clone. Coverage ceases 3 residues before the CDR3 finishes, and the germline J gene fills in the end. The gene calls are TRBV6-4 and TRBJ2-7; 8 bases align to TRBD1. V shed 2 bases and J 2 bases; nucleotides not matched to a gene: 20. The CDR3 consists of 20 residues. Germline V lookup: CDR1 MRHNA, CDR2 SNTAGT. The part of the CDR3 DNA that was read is TGTGCCAGCAGTGACGGCTGGTCGGTACCTAGGACAGGGTTGACCTACGAG. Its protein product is CASSDGWSVPRTGLTYE. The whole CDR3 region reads CASSDGWSVPRTGLTYEQYF.

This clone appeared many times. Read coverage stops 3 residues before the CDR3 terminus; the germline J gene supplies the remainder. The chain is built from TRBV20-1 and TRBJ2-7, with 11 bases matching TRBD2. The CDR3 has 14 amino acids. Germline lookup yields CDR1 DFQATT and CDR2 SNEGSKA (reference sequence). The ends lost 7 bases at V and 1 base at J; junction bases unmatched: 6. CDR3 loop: CSVPPSGRSYEQYF. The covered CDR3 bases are TGCAGTGTACCCCCTAGCGGGAGGTCCTACGAG.

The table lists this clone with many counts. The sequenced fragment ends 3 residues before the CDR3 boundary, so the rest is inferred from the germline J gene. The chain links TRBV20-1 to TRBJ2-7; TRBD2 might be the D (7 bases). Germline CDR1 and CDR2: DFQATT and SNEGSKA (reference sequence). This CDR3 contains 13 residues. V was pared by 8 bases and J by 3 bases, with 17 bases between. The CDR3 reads CSHSGGRDYEQYF. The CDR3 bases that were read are TGCAGTCACTCCGGGGGGCGCGACTACGAG.

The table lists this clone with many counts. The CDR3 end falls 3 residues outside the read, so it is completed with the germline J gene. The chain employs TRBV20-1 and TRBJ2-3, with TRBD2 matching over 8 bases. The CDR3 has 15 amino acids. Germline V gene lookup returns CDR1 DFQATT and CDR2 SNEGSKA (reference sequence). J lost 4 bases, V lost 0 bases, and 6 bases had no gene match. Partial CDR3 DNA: TGCAGTGCTAGAGATCTACGGGAGGGGCCAGATACG. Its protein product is CSARDLREGPDT. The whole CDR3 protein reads CSARDLREGPDTQYF.

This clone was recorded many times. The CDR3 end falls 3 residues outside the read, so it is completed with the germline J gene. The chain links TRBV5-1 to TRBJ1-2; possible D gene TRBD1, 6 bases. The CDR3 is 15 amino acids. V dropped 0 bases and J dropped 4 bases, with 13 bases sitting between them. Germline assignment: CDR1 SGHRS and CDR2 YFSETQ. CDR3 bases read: TGCGCCAGCAGCTTGGCCGCGGGGGCGGTCTATGGC. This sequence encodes CASSLAAGAVYG. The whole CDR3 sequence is CASSLAAGAVYGYTF.

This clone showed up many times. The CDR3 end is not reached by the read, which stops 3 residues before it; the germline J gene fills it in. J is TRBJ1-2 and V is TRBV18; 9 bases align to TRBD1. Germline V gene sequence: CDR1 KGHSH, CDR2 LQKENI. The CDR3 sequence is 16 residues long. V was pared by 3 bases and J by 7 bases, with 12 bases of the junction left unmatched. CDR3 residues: CASSPTRGQGLSGYTF. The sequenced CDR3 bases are TGTGCCAGCTCACCTACCCGGGGACAGGGCCTCAGTGGC.

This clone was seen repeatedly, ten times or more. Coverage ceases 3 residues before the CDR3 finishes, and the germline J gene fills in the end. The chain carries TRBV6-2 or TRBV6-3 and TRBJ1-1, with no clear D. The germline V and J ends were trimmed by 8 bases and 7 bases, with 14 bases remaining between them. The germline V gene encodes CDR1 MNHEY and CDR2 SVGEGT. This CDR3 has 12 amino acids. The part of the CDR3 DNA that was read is TGTGCCAGCGGCCCTCCGCCAAGTGAA. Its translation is CASGPPPSE. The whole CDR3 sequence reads CASGPPPSEAFF.

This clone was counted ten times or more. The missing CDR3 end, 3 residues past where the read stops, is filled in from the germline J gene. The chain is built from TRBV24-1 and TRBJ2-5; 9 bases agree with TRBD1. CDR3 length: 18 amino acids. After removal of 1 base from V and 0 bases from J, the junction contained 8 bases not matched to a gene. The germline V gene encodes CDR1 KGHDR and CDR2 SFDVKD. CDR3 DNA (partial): TGTGCCACCAGTGATTTCGGTACGACAGGGGGAGACCAAGAGACC. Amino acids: CATSDFGTTGGDQET. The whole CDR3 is CATSDFGTTGGDQETQYF.

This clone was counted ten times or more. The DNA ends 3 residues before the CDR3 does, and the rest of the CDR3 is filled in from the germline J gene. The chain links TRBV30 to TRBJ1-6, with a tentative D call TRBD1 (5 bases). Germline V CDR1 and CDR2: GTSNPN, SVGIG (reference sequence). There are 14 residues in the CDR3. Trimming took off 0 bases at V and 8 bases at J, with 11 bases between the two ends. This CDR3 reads CAWSVGQTYSPLHF. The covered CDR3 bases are TGTGCCTGGAGTGTGGGGCAGACCTATTCACCC.

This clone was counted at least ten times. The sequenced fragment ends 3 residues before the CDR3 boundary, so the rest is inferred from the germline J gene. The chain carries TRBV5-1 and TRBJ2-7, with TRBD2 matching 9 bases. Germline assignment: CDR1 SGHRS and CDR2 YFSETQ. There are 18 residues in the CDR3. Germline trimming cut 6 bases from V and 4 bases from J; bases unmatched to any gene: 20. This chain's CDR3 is CASKTYNGGGRAGYEQYF. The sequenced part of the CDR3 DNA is TGCGCCAGCAAAACATATAACGGAGGCGGGAGGGCCGGGTACGAG.

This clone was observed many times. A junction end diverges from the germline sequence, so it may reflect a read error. The sequenced CDR3 bases are TGTGCTAGCAGCTGCCGACAGGGCTCGACTAATGAAAAA. This codes for CASSCRQGSTNEK. The whole CDR3 sequence is CASSCRQGSTNEKLFF. V usage is TRBV7-7 and J usage is TRBJ1-4, with 7 bases lining up with TRBD1. The read is 3 residues too short to cover the CDR3 end, so that end is filled in from the germline J gene. This CDR3 contains 16 residues. The germline V gene encodes CDR1 SSHAT and CDR2 FNYEAQ (reference sequence).

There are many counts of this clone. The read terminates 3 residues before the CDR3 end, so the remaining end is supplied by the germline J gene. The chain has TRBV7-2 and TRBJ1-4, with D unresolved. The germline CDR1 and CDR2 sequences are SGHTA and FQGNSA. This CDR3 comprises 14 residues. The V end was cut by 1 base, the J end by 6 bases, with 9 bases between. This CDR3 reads CASSLGGLDEKLFF. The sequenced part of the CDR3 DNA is TGTGCCAGCAGCTTAGGCGGGTTGGATGAAAAA.

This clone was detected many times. The CDR3 reads CASSPPLYKPNQPQHF. The DNA read from the CDR3 is TGTGCCAGCAGCCCCCCCCTCTATAAGCCCAATCAGCCC. This chain links TRBV7-8 with TRBJ1-5, with no clear D. The read terminates 3 residues before the CDR3 end, so the remaining end is supplied by the germline J gene. The length of the CDR3 is 16 residues. In germline, CDR1 is SGHVS, CDR2 FQNEAQ. Trimming took off 5 bases at V and 3 bases at J, with 17 bases between the two ends.

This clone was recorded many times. The CDR3 is CSAPSLRSYEQYF. The sequenced part of the CDR3 DNA is TGCAGTGCCCCGTCGCTTCGGTCCTACGAG. The chain carries TRBV20-1 and TRBJ2-7, with D uncertain. The read finishes 3 residues shy of the CDR3 end, and the germline J gene is used to complete it. Trimming took off 6 bases at V and 1 base at J, with 13 bases between the two ends. There are 13 residues in the CDR3. Germline V CDR1 and CDR2: DFQATT, SNEGSKA (reference sequence).

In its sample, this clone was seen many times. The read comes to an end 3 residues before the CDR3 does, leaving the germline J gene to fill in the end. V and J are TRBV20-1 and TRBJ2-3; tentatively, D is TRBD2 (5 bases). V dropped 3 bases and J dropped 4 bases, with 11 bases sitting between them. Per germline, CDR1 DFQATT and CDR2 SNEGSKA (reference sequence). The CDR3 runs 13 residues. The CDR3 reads CSARDSVSDTQYF. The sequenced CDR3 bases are TGCAGTGCTAGGGACTCTGTTTCAGATACG.

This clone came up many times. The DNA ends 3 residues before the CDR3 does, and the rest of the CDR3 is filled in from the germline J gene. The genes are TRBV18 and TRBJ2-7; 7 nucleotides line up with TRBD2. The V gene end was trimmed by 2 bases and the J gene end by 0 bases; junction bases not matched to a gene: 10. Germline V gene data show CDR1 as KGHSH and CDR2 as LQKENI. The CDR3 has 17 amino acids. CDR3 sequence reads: CASSPKGPTSLSYEQYF. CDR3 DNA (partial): TGTGCCAGCTCACCAAAAGGCCCGACTAGCCTCTCCTACGAG.

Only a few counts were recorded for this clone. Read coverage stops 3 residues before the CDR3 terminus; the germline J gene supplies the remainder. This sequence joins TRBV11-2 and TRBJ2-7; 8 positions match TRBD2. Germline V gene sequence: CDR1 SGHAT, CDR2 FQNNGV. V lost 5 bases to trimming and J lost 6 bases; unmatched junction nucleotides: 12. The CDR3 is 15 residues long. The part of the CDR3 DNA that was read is TGTGCCAGCAGCCCTCAGTTGGGACTAGTAGCCGAG. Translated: CASSPQLGLVAE. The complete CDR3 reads CASSPQLGLVAEQYF.

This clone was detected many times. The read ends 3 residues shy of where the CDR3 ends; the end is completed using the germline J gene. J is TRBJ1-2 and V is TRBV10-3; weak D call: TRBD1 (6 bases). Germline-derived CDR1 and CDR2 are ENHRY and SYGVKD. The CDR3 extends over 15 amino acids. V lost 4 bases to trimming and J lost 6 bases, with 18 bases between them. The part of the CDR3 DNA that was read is TGTGCCATCAGTGCGAGGGACACCTCGTTCCATGGC. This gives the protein CAISARDTSFHG. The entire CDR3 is CAISARDTSFHGYTF.

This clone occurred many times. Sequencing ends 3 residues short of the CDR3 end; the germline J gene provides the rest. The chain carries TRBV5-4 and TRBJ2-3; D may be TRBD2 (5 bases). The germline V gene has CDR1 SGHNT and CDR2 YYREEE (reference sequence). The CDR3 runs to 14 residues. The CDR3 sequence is CASSLPSTLAPQYF. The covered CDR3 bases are TGTGCCAGCAGCTTGCCCTCCACCCTAGCCCCG.

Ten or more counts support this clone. CDR3 DNA (partial): TGTGCCAGCAGCTTAAATCCGGTGAATTCACCC. It encodes CASSLNPVNSP. The complete CDR3 sequence is CASSLNPVNSPLHF. This chain uses TRBV7-3 with TRBJ1-6; D unclear. The missing CDR3 end, 3 residues past where the read stops, is filled in from the germline J gene. The CDR3 length is 14 residues. V was clipped by 1 base and J by 7 bases, with 8 bases between them. Germline lookup yields CDR1 SGHTA and CDR2 FQGTGA.

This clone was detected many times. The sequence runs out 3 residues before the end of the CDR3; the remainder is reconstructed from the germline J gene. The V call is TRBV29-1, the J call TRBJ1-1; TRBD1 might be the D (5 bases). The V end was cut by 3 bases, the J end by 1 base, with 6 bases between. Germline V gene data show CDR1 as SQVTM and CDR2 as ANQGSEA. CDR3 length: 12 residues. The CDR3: CSVDDRNTEAFF. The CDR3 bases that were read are TGCAGCGTTGACGACAGGAACACTGAA.

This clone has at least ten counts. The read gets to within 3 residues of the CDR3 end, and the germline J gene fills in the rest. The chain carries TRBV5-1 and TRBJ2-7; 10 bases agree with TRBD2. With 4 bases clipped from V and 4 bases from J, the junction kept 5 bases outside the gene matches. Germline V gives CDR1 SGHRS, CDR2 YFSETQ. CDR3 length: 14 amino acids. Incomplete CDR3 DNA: TGCGCCAGCAGCGGTGGGACTAGCGCTTACGAG. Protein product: CASSGGTSAYE. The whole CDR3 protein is CASSGGTSAYEQYF. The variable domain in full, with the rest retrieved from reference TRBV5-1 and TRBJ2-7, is KAGVTQTPRYLIKTRGQQVTLSCSPISGHRSVSWYQQTPGQGLQFLFEYFSETQRNKGNFPGRFSGRQFSNSRSEMNVSTLELGDSALYLCASSGGTSAYEQYFGPGTRLTVT.

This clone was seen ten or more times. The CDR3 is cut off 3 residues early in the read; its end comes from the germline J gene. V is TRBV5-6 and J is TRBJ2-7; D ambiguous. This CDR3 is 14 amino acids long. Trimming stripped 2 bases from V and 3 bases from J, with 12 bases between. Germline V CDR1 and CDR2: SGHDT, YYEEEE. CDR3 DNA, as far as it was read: TGTGCCAGCAGCTTCTACTTGCGAGTCTACGAG. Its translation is CASSFYLRVYE. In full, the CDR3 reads CASSFYLRVYEQYF.

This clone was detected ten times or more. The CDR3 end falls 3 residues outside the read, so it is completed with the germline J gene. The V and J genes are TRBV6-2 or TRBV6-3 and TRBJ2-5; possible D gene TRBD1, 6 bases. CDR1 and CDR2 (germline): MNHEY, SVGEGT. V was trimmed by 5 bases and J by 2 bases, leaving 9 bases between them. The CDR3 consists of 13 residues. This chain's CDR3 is CASSRTEQETQYF. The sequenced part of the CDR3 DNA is TGTGCCAGCAGTAGGACAGAGCAAGAGACC.

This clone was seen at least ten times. CDR3 DNA, as far as it was read: TGTGCCAGCTCACCATTTAGTATTGTGGACATTCGTCAGCCC. Its protein is CASSPFSIVDIRQP. The complete CDR3 sequence is CASSPFSIVDIRQPQHF. This chain joins TRBV18 and TRBJ1-5, with a weak D call TRBD1 (5 bases). The read stops 3 residues short of the end of the CDR3; the missing end is completed from the germline J gene. The CDR3 spans 17 residues. V was clipped by 2 bases and J by 6 bases, with 20 bases between them. Germline V gene sequence: CDR1 KGHSH, CDR2 LQKENI.

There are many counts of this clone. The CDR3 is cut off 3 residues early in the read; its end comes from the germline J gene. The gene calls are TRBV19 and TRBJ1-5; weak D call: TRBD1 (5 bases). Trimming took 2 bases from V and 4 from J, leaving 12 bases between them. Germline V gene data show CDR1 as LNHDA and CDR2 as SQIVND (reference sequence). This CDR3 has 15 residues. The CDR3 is CASSIQTVGNQPQHF. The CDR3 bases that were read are TGTGCCAGTAGTATACAGACAGTTGGGAATCAGCCC.

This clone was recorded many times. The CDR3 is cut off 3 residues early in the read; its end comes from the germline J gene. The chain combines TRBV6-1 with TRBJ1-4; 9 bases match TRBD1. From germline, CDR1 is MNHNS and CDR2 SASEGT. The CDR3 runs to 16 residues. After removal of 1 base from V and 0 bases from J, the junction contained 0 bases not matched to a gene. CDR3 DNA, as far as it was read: TGTGCCAGCAGTGAAGGGACAGGGGCAACTAATGAAAAA. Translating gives CASSEGTGATNEK. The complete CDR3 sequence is CASSEGTGATNEKLFF.

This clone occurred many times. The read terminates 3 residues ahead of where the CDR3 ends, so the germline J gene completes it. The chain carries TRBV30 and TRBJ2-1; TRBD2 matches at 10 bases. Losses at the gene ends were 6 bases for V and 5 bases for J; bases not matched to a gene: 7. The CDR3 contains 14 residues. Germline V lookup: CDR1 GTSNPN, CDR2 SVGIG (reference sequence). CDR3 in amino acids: CACQTSGIHNEQFF. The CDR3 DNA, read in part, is TGTGCCTGCCAAACTAGCGGGATACACAATGAG.